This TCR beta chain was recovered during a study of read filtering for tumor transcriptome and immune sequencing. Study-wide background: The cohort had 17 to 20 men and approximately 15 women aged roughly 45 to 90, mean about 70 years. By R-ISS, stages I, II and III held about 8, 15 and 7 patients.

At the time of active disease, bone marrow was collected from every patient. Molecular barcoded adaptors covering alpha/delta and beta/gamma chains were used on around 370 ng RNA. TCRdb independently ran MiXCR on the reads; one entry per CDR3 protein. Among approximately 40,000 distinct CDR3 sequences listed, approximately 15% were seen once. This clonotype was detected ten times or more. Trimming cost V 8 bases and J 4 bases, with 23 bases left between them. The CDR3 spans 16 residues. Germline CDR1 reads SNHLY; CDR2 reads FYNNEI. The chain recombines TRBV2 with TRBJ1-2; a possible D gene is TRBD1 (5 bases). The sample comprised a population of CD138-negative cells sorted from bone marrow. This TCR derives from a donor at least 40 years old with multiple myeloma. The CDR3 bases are TGTGCCAGCTCCAGAGGGGATCGGGGAGCAGGCTATGGCTACACCTTC. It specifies CASSRGDRGAGYGYTF.